The 27 T cell receptor beta chains reported below all come from one sample, sequenced in a study of blood T cell repertoires in COVID-19. Libraries were prepared by immunoSEQ multiplex PCR; TCRdb keeps only in-frame clonotypes and omits some of them. The data show a few hundred thousand clones, 70% to 90% seen once. The sequencing sample was made of PBMCs or T cells enriched from blood (not recorded which). These receptors were collected from a woman aged 55-75 years who had recovered from COVID-19.

This clone is a singleton in its sample. The rearrangement uses TRBV13 and TRBJ1-4; D is unclear. The CDR3 runs 14 residues. The germline gives CDR1 PRHDT, CDR2 FYEKMQ (reference sequence). The V and J ends lost 0 bases and 3 bases respectively, with 5 bases between them. For the CDR3, the DNA is TGTGCCAGCAGCTTAGGCACTGCTAATGAAAAACTGTTTTTT. Translated, it gives CASSLGTANEKLFF.

The gene calls are TRBV6-5 and TRBJ2-5; maybe TRBD1 (6 bases). CDR3 length equals 14 residues. CDR1 MNHEY and CDR2 SVGAGI come from the germline V gene. With 7 bases removed from V and 3 bases from J, the gap between germline ends came to 15 bases. CDR3 sequence (DNA): TGTGCCAGCACTCAACAGGGCCTGAAAGAGACCCAGTACTTC. Translating it yields CASTQQGLKETQYF.

This clone was observed once. The rearrangement links TRBV6-5 to TRBJ1-1; 9 positions agree with TRBD1. The CDR3 loop spans 13 amino acids. Germline V lookup: CDR1 MNHEY, CDR2 SVGAGI. The J segment lost 5 bases and the V segment lost 7 bases, leaving 5 bases of the junction unmatched. The CDR3: CASITGGGTEAFF. The CDR3 DNA reads as TGTGCCAGCATCACAGGGGGCGGAACTGAAGCTTTCTTT.

This clone was observed a handful of times. This sequence joins TRBV5-4 and TRBJ2-2; maybe TRBD2 (5 bases). This CDR3 contains 14 residues. V lost 0 bases and J 5 bases, leaving 8 bases between the germline ends. CDR1 is SGHNT, CDR2 YYREEE, per germline (reference sequence). Here the CDR3 reads CASSLGSGTGELFF. CDR3 bases: TGTGCCAGCAGCTTGGGTTCGGGGACCGGGGAGCTGTTTTTT.

The V gene is TRBV2, the J gene TRBJ1-1; 7 bases fit TRBD1. The V segment lost 7 bases and the J segment 2 bases; nucleotides outside the gene matches: 10. Germline-derived CDR1 and CDR2 are SNHLY and FYNNEI. CDR3 length: 15 residues. This CDR3 reads CASTRTGADNTEAFF. CDR3 bases: TGTGCCAGCACCCGGACAGGCGCCGATAACACTGAAGCTTTCTTT.

The V gene is TRBV6-5, the J gene TRBJ2-3, with TRBD2 as a possible D gene (6 bases). V gave up 6 bases and J gave up 1 base, with 14 bases separating them. CDR1 is MNHEY and CDR2 is SVGAGI in the germline V gene. The CDR3 covers 15 residues. CDR3 DNA: TGTGCCAGCAGCTCGGGCGGGACTGGCACAGATACGCAGTATTTT. Its translation is CASSSGGTGTDTQYF.

The CDR3 bases are TGTGCCAGCAGCATACGACAGGGATCCTATAATTCACCCCTCCACTTT. This encodes CASSIRQGSYNSPLHF. The V and J genes are TRBV5-6 and TRBJ1-6; the match to TRBD1 covers 7 bases. The germline V gene has CDR1 SGHDT and CDR2 YYEEEE. This CDR3 has 16 amino acids. V trimming: 4 bases; J trimming: 1 base; junction bases outside the gene matches: 5.

The chain has TRBV12-3 or TRBV12-4 and TRBJ2-2, with TRBD1 identical over 8 bases. The CDR3 runs 13 residues. With 10 bases clipped from V and 4 bases from J, the junction kept 5 bases outside the gene matches. CDR3 sequence (DNA): TGTGCCACCCGGACAGGGAGCACCGGGGAGCTGTTTTTT. Its protein is CATRTGSTGELFF.

This clone was seen only a few times. The rearrangement uses TRBV7-9 and TRBJ2-7; the match to TRBD2 covers 10 bases. Germline-derived CDR1 and CDR2 are SEHNR and FQNEAQ (reference sequence). Trimming at V came to 5 bases and at J to 2 bases, leaving 9 bases not matched to a gene. This CDR3 spans 16 amino acids. For the CDR3, the DNA is TGTGCCAGCAGCGCGACCGGGACTAGCGCTGCCTACGAGCAGTACTTC. Encoded protein: CASSATGTSAAYEQYF.

This clone was observed once. V is TRBV4-1 and J is TRBJ1-6; 8 nucleotides line up with TRBD1. In germline, CDR1 is MGHRA, CDR2 YSYEKL. The V segment lost 1 base and the J segment 5 bases; nucleotides outside the gene matches: 4. CDR3 length: 16 residues. The CDR3 loop is CASSQGSGGNNSPLHF. CDR3 nucleotides: TGCGCCAGCAGCCAAGGTTCAGGGGGCAATAATTCACCCCTCCACTTT.

This clone was seen a single time. V gene TRBV6-2 or TRBV6-3 combines with J gene TRBJ2-7, with 7 nucleotides matching TRBD2. Germline-derived CDR1 and CDR2 are MNHEY and SVGEGT. After removal of 4 bases from V and 4 bases from J, the junction contained 7 bases not matched to a gene. The CDR3 extends over 14 amino acids. The CDR3 spells CASSLWEGGYEQYV. Here the CDR3 DNA reads TGTGCCAGCAGTTTGTGGGAGGGTGGATACGAGCAGTACGTC.

This clone was seen a few times. The chain joins TRBV27 to TRBJ2-7; D call uncertain. In germline, CDR1 is MNHEY, CDR2 SMNVEV (reference sequence). V was shortened by 10 bases and J by 4 bases, with 17 bases between the two germline ends. The CDR3 contains 13 residues. This CDR3 reads CATNRFPQYEQYV. CDR3 bases: TGTGCCACAAACCGATTTCCTCAGTACGAGCAGTACGTC.

This rearrangement joins TRBV2 to TRBJ1-5; D unresolved. Trimming removed 4 bases from V and 2 bases from J, with 6 bases in between. In germline, CDR1 is SNHLY, CDR2 FYNNEI. The CDR3 length is 13 residues. The DNA of the CDR3 is TGTGCCAGCAGTGCTCCCGGCAATCAGCCCCAGCATTTT. Translated: CASSAPGNQPQHF.

The chain recombines TRBV24-1 with TRBJ2-2; 9 bases are a match to TRBD1. The junction had 8 bases not matched to a gene; V was cut back by 7 bases and J by 3 bases. The CDR3 totals 16 residues. Germline loops: CDR1 KGHDR, CDR2 SFDVKD. The DNA of the CDR3 is TGTGCCACCAGGGACAGGGGAGCATATGACACCGGGGAGCTGTTTTTT. Translated, it gives CATRDRGAYDTGELFF.

This clone has just one count. Additional DNA sequences in this sample encode the identical CDR3. The genes are TRBV5-1 and TRBJ1-4; 9 positions match TRBD1. Germline V gene lookup returns CDR1 SGHRS and CDR2 YFSETQ. V gave up 4 bases and J gave up 8 bases; unmatched junction bases: 6. This CDR3 region has 14 residues. CDR3 sequence reads: CASSAGQGGEKLFF. CDR3 coding DNA: TGCGCCAGCAGCGCGGGACAGGGAGGGGAAAAACTGTTTTTT.

The V and J genes are TRBV6-5 and TRBJ1-5; the D gene is possibly TRBD1 (6 bases). The CDR3 runs 13 residues. Germline V gene data show CDR1 as MNHEY and CDR2 as SVGAGI. V was pared by 7 bases and J by 4 bases, with 11 bases between. CDR3 sequence: CASTKTGNQPQHF. DNA for the CDR3: TGTGCCAGCACCAAAACAGGGAATCAGCCCCAGCATTTT.

The V call is TRBV5-4, the J call TRBJ1-1; D is possibly TRBD1 (5 bases). This CDR3 comprises 14 residues. Germline V gives CDR1 SGHNT, CDR2 YYREEE (reference sequence). Deletions cut 4 bases from V and 8 bases from J, with 18 bases between. CDR3: CASSMGGAWVEAFF. The CDR3 bases are TGTGCCAGCAGCATGGGTGGGGCCTGGGTGGAAGCTTTCTTT.

The chain couples TRBV25-1 to TRBJ1-3, with 8 positions matching TRBD1. The ends lost 4 bases at V and 9 bases at J; junction bases unmatched: 8. The CDR3 runs to 14 residues. Germline CDR1 is MGHDK and CDR2 is SYGVNS. Written as DNA, the CDR3 is TGTGCCAGCAGTGGACAGGGGATCTACGGCACCATATATTTT. As protein: CASSGQGIYGTIYF.

The chain couples TRBV6-5 to TRBJ2-4; TRBD1 aligns across 8 bases. The V segment lost 0 bases and the J segment 5 bases; nucleotides outside the gene matches: 6. In germline, CDR1 is MNHEY, CDR2 SVGAGI. This CDR3 spans 16 amino acids. CDR3 coding DNA: TGTGCCAGCAGTTACTCGACAGGGGCCGGGGAAAACATTCAGTACTTC. Its translation: CASSYSTGAGENIQYF.

The V call is TRBV18, the J call TRBJ2-3; the match to TRBD1 covers 7 bases. Looked up from germline, CDR1 is KGHSH and CDR2 is LQKENI. Losses at the gene ends were 3 bases for V and 2 bases for J; bases not matched to a gene: 5. The CDR3 totals 15 residues. CDR3 amino acids: CASSPLTGATDTQYF. The CDR3 coding sequence is TGTGCCAGCTCACCCCTCACAGGGGCCACAGATACGCAGTATTTT.

This clone is a singleton in its sample. The chain recombines TRBV7-9 with TRBJ2-3, with 13 bases aligning to TRBD2. The CDR3 has 16 amino acids. V shed 3 bases, J shed 6 bases, and the junction held 6 bases outside the gene matches. Germline lookup yields CDR1 SEHNR and CDR2 FQNEAQ (reference sequence). The DNA for the CDR3 is TGTGCCAGCAGCTTGGGGACTAGCGGGGTGTCGGATACGCAGTATTTT. Amino acid sequence: CASSLGTSGVSDTQYF. Complete variable domain (other parts from reference TRBV7-9 and TRBJ2-3): DTGVSQNPRHKITKRGQNVTFRCDPISEHNRLYWYRQTLGQGPEFLTYFQNEAQLEKSRLLSDRFSAERPKGSFSTLEIQRTEQGDSAMYLCASSLGTSGVSDTQYFGPGTRLTVL.

This clone was counted once. V usage is TRBV5-1 and J usage is TRBJ1-6, with 8 bases that match TRBD1. With 4 bases clipped from V and 7 bases from J, the junction kept 7 bases outside the gene matches. The germline V gene has CDR1 SGHRS and CDR2 YFSETQ. This CDR3 has 15 amino acids. The CDR3 DNA reads as TGCGCCAGCAGCGGCGGACAGGGTGAGAATTCACCCCTCCACTTT. As protein: CASSGGQGENSPLHF. The full variable domain, completed using reference TRBV5-1 and TRBJ1-6, is KAGVTQTPRYLIKTRGQQVTLSCSPISGHRSVSWYQQTPGQGLQFLFEYFSETQRNKGNFPGRFSGRQFSNSRSEMNVSTLELGDSALYLCASSGGQGENSPLHFGNGTRLTVT.

The genes are TRBV25-1 and TRBJ2-1, with TRBD1 matching 10 bases. The CDR3 length is 14 residues. Germline loops: CDR1 MGHDK, CDR2 SYGVNS. The trim removed 2 bases at V and 8 bases at J, leaving 3 bases unmatched. CDR3 bases: TGTGCCAGCAGTGAAGAGACAGGGGGCTATGAGCAGTTCTTC. This encodes CASSEETGGYEQFF.

This chain uses TRBV5-1 with TRBJ2-5; 9 positions match TRBD1. The CDR3 contains 14 residues. Losses at the gene ends were 2 bases for V and 4 bases for J; bases not matched to a gene: 3. In germline, CDR1 is SGHRS, CDR2 YFSETQ. CDR3 sequence (DNA): TGCGCCAGCAGCTTTACAGGGGGCAGAGAGACCCAGTACTTC. Its protein is CASSFTGGRETQYF.

The chain links TRBV2 to TRBJ2-1; 8 bases align to TRBD2. CDR1 is SNHLY, CDR2 FYNNEI, per germline. CDR3 length equals 15 residues. Trimming removed 5 bases from V and 0 bases from J; junction bases left unmatched: 3. The CDR3 DNA follows: TGTGCCAGCAGTCCCAGCGGGAGCTCCTACAATGAGCAGTTCTTC. This sequence encodes CASSPSGSSYNEQFF.

The gene calls are TRBV15 and TRBJ1-6; 9 bases agree with TRBD1. J gave up 7 bases and V 4 bases, and 5 bases lay outside the gene matches. The CDR3 contains 15 residues. The germline V gene has CDR1 LNHNV and CDR2 YYDKDF (reference sequence). The CDR3 DNA reads TGTGCCACCAGCATATACAGGGGGCAAAATTCACCCCTCCACTTT. Translation gives CATSIYRGQNSPLHF.

The V call is TRBV12-5, the J call TRBJ2-5, with D hard to call. V lost 2 bases and J lost 5, with 6 bases in between. This CDR3 contains 12 residues. The germline CDR1 and CDR2 sequences are LGHNT and FRNRAP. CDR3 region: CASGLREETQYF. The CDR3 DNA sequence: TGTGCTAGTGGTTTGCGAGAGGAGACCCAGTACTTC.